The 24 T cell receptor beta chains given below trace back to one sample, sequenced in a study of early T cells in non-severe SARS-CoV-2 infection (dated by TCRdb to the early 2020s). Library preparation employed 5' RACE. The sequencer listed for this sample is NextSeq 500. Clones were called with MiXCR by TCRdb after fastp trimmed the public reads at Q25, and only in-frame beta chains were retained. Rows with a matching CDR3 protein are joined into one entry that keeps the most common DNA and genes. The sample contains about 83,000 distinct CDR3 sequences, 10% of them found a single time. Of the sample, over 7% is held by the ten largest clones. The sample here was whole blood, taken at baseline. The receptor set was obtained from an adult who was a healthcare worker with PCR-confirmed SARS-CoV-2 infection or an uninfected control (not recorded which).

The V gene is TRBV20-1, the J gene TRBJ1-5; the D gene is possibly TRBD1 (6 bases). CDR1 is DFQATT, CDR2 SNEGSKA, per germline (reference sequence). CDR3 length equals 15 residues. V dropped 4 bases and J dropped 2 bases, with 15 bases sitting between them. CDR3 DNA sequence: TGCAGTGCTACCCTCGGGGGGGCGGGCAATCAGCCCCAGCATTTT. It is translated as CSATLGGAGNQPQHF.

This clonotype was observed many times. The rearrangement uses TRBV12-3 or TRBV12-4 and TRBJ1-5; the match to TRBD1 covers 8 bases. The V segment lost 2 bases and the J segment 1 base; nucleotides outside the gene matches: 4. The CDR3 sequence is 16 residues long. CDR3 sequence (DNA): TGTGCCAGCAGTTTACAGACAGGGGAAAGCAATCAGCCCCAGCATTTT. Translated, it gives CASSLQTGESNQPQHF.

This clonotype was recorded a few times. This chain links TRBV10-3 with TRBJ2-7; D possibly corresponds to TRBD1 (6 bases). Trimming cost V 6 bases and J 6 bases, with 15 bases left between them. Germline CDR1 and CDR2: ENHRY and SYGVKD. This CDR3 is 13 amino acids long. Here the CDR3 reads CAIRTGDNGEQYF. The CDR3 DNA reads as TGTGCCATCAGAACCGGGGACAACGGCGAGCAGTACTTC.

This clonotype occurred many times. J is TRBJ1-2 and V is TRBV27; D unresolved. V was shortened by 6 bases and J by 4 bases, with 15 bases between the two germline ends. Germline-derived CDR1 and CDR2 are MNHEY and SMNVEV (reference sequence). The CDR3 is 14 amino acids. The CDR3 nucleotides are TGTGCCAGCAGCGTGAGCGCAGGCTCCTATGGCTACACCTTC. Amino acid sequence: CASSVSAGSYGYTF.

The sample holds a few counts of this clonotype. The J gene is TRBJ2-1, the V gene TRBV12-3 or TRBV12-4; 10 nucleotides match TRBD2. CDR3 length equals 15 residues. V was pared by 1 base and J by 9 bases, with 6 bases of the junction left unmatched. CDR3 sequence (DNA): TGTGCCAGCAGTTTAGGTCTAGCGGGAGTTAGTGAGCAGTTCTTC. It is translated as CASSLGLAGVSEQFF.

This clonotype was recorded a few times. The J gene is TRBJ2-1, the V gene TRBV18; D is uncertain. Trimming took off 4 bases at V and 7 bases at J, with 14 bases between the two ends. The CDR3 length is 14 residues. Germline V gives CDR1 KGHSH, CDR2 LQKENI. CDR3 residues: CASSLEILGNEQFF. CDR3 DNA: TGTGCCAGCTCACTAGAGATACTGGGGAATGAGCAGTTCTTC.

V gene TRBV5-1 combines with J gene TRBJ1-1; 9 nucleotides match TRBD1. CDR1 and CDR2 from the germline V gene are SGHRS and YFSETQ. This CDR3 comprises 14 residues. V lost 2 bases to trimming and J lost 4 bases; unmatched junction nucleotides: 3. In DNA form, the CDR3 reads TGCGCCAGCAGCTTAAAGACAGGGGGCACTGAAGCTTTCTTT. Residues: CASSLKTGGTEAFF.

This clonotype has a count of ten or more. The chain employs TRBV6-2 or TRBV6-3 and TRBJ2-5; weak D call: TRBD2 (6 bases). The V end was cut by 2 bases, the J end by 3 bases, with 16 bases between. Per the germline V gene, CDR1 is MNHEY and CDR2 is SVGEGT. CDR3 length: 16 residues. CDR3 loop: CASSYGDAPGEETQYF. The CDR3 DNA reads as TGTGCCAGCAGTTACGGTGACGCGCCGGGGGAAGAGACCCAGTACTTC.

The DNA for the CDR3 is TGTGCCAGCAGCCCACAGGGGGGGATCACTGAAGCTTTCTTT. Translated, it gives CASSPQGGITEAFF. The rearrangement uses TRBV6-4 and TRBJ1-1; TRBD1 agrees at 8 bases. This CDR3 has 14 residues. The J segment lost 4 bases and the V segment lost 6 bases, leaving 7 bases of the junction unmatched. Germline CDR1 and CDR2: MRHNA and SNTAGT.

The rearrangement links TRBV20-1 to TRBJ2-5; TRBD1 matches at 7 bases. Germline trimming cut 0 bases from V and 4 bases from J; bases unmatched to any gene: 11. The CDR3 extends over 16 amino acids. Per germline, CDR1 DFQATT and CDR2 SNEGSKA (reference sequence). Here the CDR3 reads CSAREVAGTARETQYF. The CDR3 region has the DNA TGCAGTGCTAGAGAGGTAGCCGGGACAGCCAGAGAGACCCAGTACTTC.

This chain uses TRBV28 with TRBJ2-2; 10 bases match TRBD2. The CDR3 length is 16 residues. Germline values: CDR1 MDHEN, CDR2 SYDVKM. Losses at the gene ends were 5 bases for V and 5 bases for J; bases not matched to a gene: 8. In DNA, the CDR3 is TGTGCCAGCAGTCTAGCCCGTAGCGGGAGGACCGGGGAGCTGTTTTTT. It encodes CASSLARSGRTGELFF.

Ten or more counts support this clonotype. The chain joins TRBV28 to TRBJ2-1; no clear D gene. Trimming removed 2 bases at V and 4 bases at J, with 3 bases between. CDR1 is MDHEN, CDR2 SYDVKM, per germline. The CDR3 sequence is 12 residues long. The CDR3 sequence: CASSLNYNEQFF. The CDR3 region has the DNA TGTGCCAGCAGTTTAAATTACAATGAGCAGTTCTTC.

This clonotype came up many times. The chain is built from TRBV14 and TRBJ2-7; D is possibly TRBD1 (6 bases). V was cut by 3 bases and J by 2 bases, with 17 bases left in between. The CDR3 consists of 16 residues. Germline values: CDR1 SGHDN, CDR2 FVKESK. Here the CDR3 reads CASSQGPGVVTYEQYF. The CDR3 DNA is TGTGCCAGCAGCCAGGGGCCAGGGGTCGTCACCTACGAGCAGTACTTC.

This clonotype was observed a few times. The chain recombines TRBV5-5 with TRBJ2-1, with TRBD1 as a possible D gene (6 bases). In germline, CDR1 is SGHKS, CDR2 YYEKEE (reference sequence). Trimming pared 2 bases from V and 4 bases from J, leaving 13 bases between. The CDR3 is 15 residues long. The DNA for the CDR3 is TGTGCCAGCAGCTTAGGGGACATGTCATACAATGAGCAGTTCTTC. Its protein is CASSLGDMSYNEQFF.

The V call is TRBV5-1, the J call TRBJ2-3, with D maybe TRBD2 (6 bases). This CDR3 spans 17 amino acids. V was clipped by 4 bases and J by 1 base, with 19 bases between them. Germline V lookup: CDR1 SGHRS, CDR2 YFSETQ. The CDR3 spells CASSKTSPGRGTDTQYF. For the CDR3, the DNA is TGCGCCAGCAGCAAGACTAGTCCAGGGCGTGGCACAGATACGCAGTATTTT.

This sequence joins TRBV11-3 and TRBJ2-1; a possible D gene is TRBD2 (6 bases). V lost 5 bases and J 7 bases, leaving 24 bases between the germline ends. The CDR3 loop spans 17 amino acids. In germline, CDR1 is SGHNT, CDR2 YENEEA. The CDR3 region is CASSRGIMTGVANEQFF. The CDR3 nucleotides are TGTGCCAGCAGCCGAGGGATTATGACGGGAGTAGCAAATGAGCAGTTCTTC. Full variable domain (remainder filled in from reference TRBV11-3 and TRBJ2-1): EAGVVQSPRYKIIEKKQPVAFWCNPISGHNTLYWYLQNLGQGPELLIRYENEEAVDDSQLPKDRFSAERLKGVDSTLKIQPAELGDSAVYLCASSRGIMTGVANEQFFGPGTRLTVL.

This clonotype has ten or more counts. V usage is TRBV7-3 and J usage is TRBJ2-1; 9 bases are shared with TRBD2. This CDR3 contains 15 residues. CDR1 and CDR2 from the germline V gene are SGHTA and FQGTGA. The V gene end was trimmed by 6 bases and the J gene end by 0 bases; junction bases not matched to a gene: 3. The CDR3 region has the DNA TGTGCCAGCAGGGGTAGCGGGAGCTCCTACAATGAGCAGTTCTTC. Residues: CASRGSGSSYNEQFF.

The chain combines TRBV6-6 with TRBJ2-5; 9 positions match TRBD1. Per the germline V gene, CDR1 is MNHNY and CDR2 is SVGAGI (reference sequence). V was clipped by 2 bases and J by 2 bases; unmatched bases: 3. This CDR3 is 15 amino acids long. The DNA of the CDR3 is TGTGCCAGCAGTTACCGAGGGACAGGGCAAGAGACCCAGTACTTC. Protein sequence: CASSYRGTGQETQYF.

This clonotype was found a few times. The CDR3 sequence is CASSSTLTGAKNIQYF. The CDR3 bases are TGTGCCAGCAGCTCGACATTAACGGGGGCCAAAAACATTCAGTACTTC. V usage is TRBV7-9 and J usage is TRBJ2-4, with D perhaps matching TRBD2 (5 bases). V dropped 4 bases and J dropped 1 base, with 14 bases sitting between them. The CDR3 is 16 residues long. Germline V lookup: CDR1 SEHNR, CDR2 FQNEAQ (reference sequence).

This clonotype was detected a few times. DNA of the CDR3: TGCGCCAGCAGCCCGTCGACTAGCGGGAATTACAATGAGCAGTTCTTC. It translates to CASSPSTSGNYNEQFF. The V gene is TRBV5-1, the J gene TRBJ2-1; TRBD2 matches 11 bases. From germline, CDR1 is SGHRS and CDR2 YFSETQ. V lost 4 bases, J lost 4 bases, and 7 bases stayed unmatched. This CDR3 has 16 amino acids.

V and J are TRBV30 and TRBJ2-6, with D perhaps assigned TRBD1 or TRBD2 (5 bases each). Between the trimmed V and J ends, which lost 8 bases and 1 base, there was a span of 9 bases. Germline loops: CDR1 GTSNPN, CDR2 SVGIG (reference sequence). There are 13 residues in the CDR3. This CDR3 reads CAGTRSGANVLTF. CDR3 sequence (DNA): TGTGCCGGGACCCGATCTGGGGCCAACGTCCTGACTTTC.

This clonotype has only a few counts. The chain recombines TRBV28 with TRBJ2-5; 8 bases map to TRBD2. This CDR3 is built from 14 residues. Germline CDR1 and CDR2: MDHEN and SYDVKM. The trim removed 3 bases at V and 2 bases at J, leaving 2 bases unmatched. CDR3: CASSLTSAQETQYF. Written as DNA, the CDR3 is TGTGCCAGCAGTTTGACTAGCGCTCAAGAGACCCAGTACTTC.

This clonotype was found many times. The chain combines TRBV27 with TRBJ2-3; possibly TRBD1 or TRBD2 for D (5 bases each). V was cut by 5 bases and J by 2 bases, with 14 bases left in between. From germline, CDR1 is MNHEY and CDR2 SMNVEV (reference sequence). This CDR3 comprises 15 residues. CDR3 amino acids: CASSIRDLNTDTQYF. The CDR3 DNA follows: TGTGCCAGCAGTATCCGGGACCTGAACACAGATACGCAGTATTTT.

This clonotype was picked up a small number of times. This chain uses TRBV7-9 with TRBJ2-5; 11 bases fit TRBD2. The ends lost 3 bases at V and 2 bases at J; junction bases unmatched: 2. The CDR3 totals 15 residues. Germline lookup yields CDR1 SEHNR and CDR2 FQNEAQ (reference sequence). The DNA for the CDR3 is TGTGCCAGCAGCTTGACTAGCGGGGCTCAAGAGACCCAGTACTTC. It is translated as CASSLTSGAQETQYF.